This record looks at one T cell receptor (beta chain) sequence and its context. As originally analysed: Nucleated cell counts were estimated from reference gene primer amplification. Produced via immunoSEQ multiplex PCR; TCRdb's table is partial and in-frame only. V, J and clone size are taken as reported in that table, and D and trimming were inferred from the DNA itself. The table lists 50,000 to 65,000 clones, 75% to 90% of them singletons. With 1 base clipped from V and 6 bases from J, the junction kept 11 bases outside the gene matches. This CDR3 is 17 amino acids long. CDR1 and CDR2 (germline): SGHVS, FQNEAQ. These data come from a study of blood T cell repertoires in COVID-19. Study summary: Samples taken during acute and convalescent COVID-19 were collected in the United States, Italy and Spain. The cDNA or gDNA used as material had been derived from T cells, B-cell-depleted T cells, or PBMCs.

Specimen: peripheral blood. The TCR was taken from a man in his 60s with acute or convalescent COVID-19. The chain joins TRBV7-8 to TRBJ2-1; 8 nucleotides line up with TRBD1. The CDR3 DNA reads TGTGCCAGCAGCTTAGGGCCCCAGGGGGCCTTGAGCAATGAGCAGTTCTTC. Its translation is CASSLGPQGALSNEQFF.